The entry that follows covers one T cell receptor beta chain sequence. Its specificity is unknown. This entry comes from a study of shared clonotypes between healthy human individuals. Between the trimmed V and J ends, which lost 4 bases and 1 base, there was a span of 11 bases. The CDR3 has 14 amino acids. Germline loops: CDR1 MNHEY, CDR2 SMNVEV (reference sequence). Genomic DNA belonging to each subset was distributed in equal measure over several immunoSEQ plates. Only in-frame clones appear in the TCRdb table, and some are missing; sequencing was by immunoSEQ multiplex PCR. The sample has some 2,100,000 clones, 90% to 95% seen once. General study points: Estimated richness values were generally larger in naive subsets than in memory subsets. Tissues were not sampled, only blood, and their repertoires likely differ.

Naivety among CD8 cells was defined by CD45RO negativity and positive CCR7 selection, thereby excluding terminally differentiated effector memory CD45RA+ cells. The sequence was obtained from a man aged 18-30 years in good health. Some clones in this sample may be carry-over from other donors' samples. The rearrangement links TRBV27 to TRBJ2-7; no definite D call. Sequencing was done on a sample of naive CD8+ T cells from PBMCs. CDR3 in DNA: TGTGCCAGCAGTTCCTCCCCTCGGTCCTACGAGCAGTACTTC. Its translation is CASSSSPRSYEQYF.